The T cell receptor beta chain under discussion was sequenced for a study of vaccination effects on CD4 cells after COVID-19. For the study at large: It was a median of 72 days after the second dose that post-vaccine samples were obtained.

In the ViraFEST assay, antigen-specific CD4+ clonotypes were identified by expansion after peptide-pool stimulation. Following a roughly eleven-day culture, CD4+ T cells were purified. Infection dated between March and December 2020, before the Alpha, Beta and Delta variants reached the United States. Participants were given two doses of BNT162b2 or mRNA-1273 vaccine. Both day 3 and day 7 saw half the medium replaced with IL-2 medium. Some clones are missing from TCRdb's copy, which holds only in-frame ones; the method was immunoSEQ multiplex PCR. The data contain 17,000 or so clones, nearly 75% of them singletons. Between the trimmed V and J ends, which lost 3 bases and 3 bases, there was a span of 21 bases. The CDR3 length is 18 residues. Germline V CDR1 and CDR2: SGHNT, YENEEA. A note on this clone: The antigen is unknown.

This rearrangement joins TRBV11-3 to TRBJ2-1, with a weak D call TRBD2 (5 bases). Specimen: CD4+ T cells from PBMCs cultured with SARS-CoV-2 spike peptides, collected after COVID-19 vaccination. The receptor comes from a human donor who had a prior SARS-CoV-2 infection. DNA for the CDR3: TGTGCCAGCAGCTTGTTCAGGTTCGGGGTTAGTTACTACAATGAGCAGTTCTTC. Amino acids: CASSLFRFGVSYYNEQFF.